The 10 T cell receptor beta chains below come from one sample, sequenced in a study of blood T cell repertoires in COVID-19. Profiling relied on immunoSEQ multiplex PCR, and the TCRdb table lists in-frame clones only, not all of them. The table lists some 180,000 clones, roughly 91% of them singletons. The sequencing input was peripheral blood. Receptor source: a man aged 35 to 55 with active or convalescent COVID-19.

The CDR3 DNA sequence: TGCAGTGCTGCGTTCGATACGCAGTATTTT. This codes for CSAAFDTQYF. V usage is TRBV20-1 and J usage is TRBJ2-3; no clear D gene. This CDR3 contains 10 residues. Germline CDR1 reads DFQATT; CDR2 reads SNEGSKA (reference sequence). Trimming cost V 5 bases and J 6 bases, with 6 bases left between them.

This chain connects TRBV19 to TRBJ1-2; tentatively, D is TRBD1 (6 bases). The CDR3 spans 12 residues. CDR1 and CDR2 from the germline V gene are LNHDA and SQIVND (reference sequence). V was shortened by 9 bases and J by 2 bases, with 10 bases between the two germline ends. CDR3 DNA: TGTGCCAGCTCCGACAGGAACTATGGCTACACCTTC. This codes for CASSDRNYGYTF.

The count of this clone is one. This chain joins TRBV6-5 and TRBJ2-2; D is ambiguous. Trimming removed 6 bases from V and 1 base from J, with 6 bases in between. CDR3 length equals 13 residues. CDR1 is MNHEY, CDR2 SVGAGI, per germline. This CDR3 is CASRRQNTGELFF. For the CDR3, the DNA is TGTGCCAGCAGGCGTCAGAACACCGGGGAGCTGTTTTTT.

The chain couples TRBV7-2 to TRBJ1-6; perhaps TRBD1 as D (6 bases). The V gene lost 3 bases and the J gene lost 10 bases, with 16 bases spanning the gap. CDR3 length: 15 amino acids. Germline V gene sequence: CDR1 SGHTA, CDR2 FQGNSA. The CDR3, as DNA: TGTGCCAGCAGCTTGCAGGGGCTGGGCAAGTCACCCCTCCACTTT. Protein: CASSLQGLGKSPLHF.

The chain employs TRBV7-9 and TRBJ1-1, with D possibly matching TRBD1 (6 bases). V lost 5 bases, J lost 6 bases, and 13 bases lay in between. Per germline, CDR1 SEHNR and CDR2 FQNEAQ (reference sequence). This CDR3 contains 13 residues. CDR3 in amino acids: CASSRGQKAEAFF. The CDR3 DNA is TGTGCCAGCAGCCGAGGACAGAAGGCTGAAGCTTTCTTT. Variable domain in full (rest from reference TRBV7-9 and TRBJ1-1): DTGVSQNPRHKITKRGQNVTFRCDPISEHNRLYWYRQTLGQGPEFLTYFQNEAQLEKSRLLSDRFSAERPKGSFSTLEIQRTEQGDSAMYLCASSRGQKAEAFFGQGTRLTVV.

The chain employs TRBV2 and TRBJ2-3, with a possible D match to TRBD2 (6 bases). This CDR3 comprises 14 residues. Germline V gives CDR1 SNHLY, CDR2 FYNNEI. V lost 7 bases, J lost 0 bases, and 11 bases lay in between. CDR3 sequence reads: CASNFAGSTDTQYF. DNA of the CDR3: TGTGCCAGCAATTTTGCGGGGAGCACAGATACGCAGTATTTT.

The chain carries TRBV5-1 and TRBJ1-2; 8 nucleotides align to TRBD1. The CDR3 contains 14 residues. With V trimmed by 3 bases and J by 5 bases, 6 bases remained unmatched. The V gene's germline CDR1 is SGHRS and CDR2 YFSETQ. The CDR3 nucleotides are TGCGCCAGCAGCTCGGGAACAGGGGGATATGGCTACACCTTC. Amino acid sequence: CASSSGTGGYGYTF.

This chain links TRBV5-1 with TRBJ2-1; 11 bases match TRBD1. Per the germline V gene, CDR1 is SGHRS and CDR2 is YFSETQ. The CDR3 consists of 13 residues. V shed 3 bases and J 10 bases; nucleotides not matched to a gene: 3. The CDR3 protein is CASSWTGGVEQFF. DNA for the CDR3: TGCGCCAGCAGCTGGACAGGGGGCGTCGAGCAGTTCTTC.

The rearrangement uses TRBV28 and TRBJ2-5; weak D call: TRBD1 (6 bases). V was clipped by 6 bases and J by 5 bases, with 13 bases between them. In germline, CDR1 is MDHEN, CDR2 SYDVKM. The length of the CDR3 is 13 residues. The DNA of the CDR3 is TGTGCCAGCAGCCCGGGACACCGGGAGACCCAGTACTTC. Amino acids: CASSPGHRETQYF.

The chain is built from TRBV4-1 and TRBJ1-2; D not certain. V was cut by 6 bases and J by 1 base, with 15 bases left in between. From germline, CDR1 is MGHRA and CDR2 YSYEKL. The CDR3 runs to 15 residues. CDR3 in amino acids: CASRAFVGVNYGYTF. CDR3 nucleotides: TGCGCCAGCAGAGCGTTCGTGGGAGTTAACTATGGCTACACCTTC.